These T cell receptor beta chains were read from a single sample in a study of T cell clonotyping in hematopoietic cell transplantation. The protocol was immunoSEQ multiplex PCR, while the TCRdb copy is restricted to in-frame clones and leaves out a portion. The repertoire holds about 29,000 clones, with about 80% as singletons. Sequenced material: peripheral blood mononuclear cells, taken before stem cell transplant. The receptors were gathered from a woman under 40 with chronic myeloid leukemia. Some clones in this sample may be carry-over from other donors' samples. The CDR3 runs from the conserved cysteine through the conserved F or W. The D gene is left open where the match is weak. Clone size is shown for a subset of rows, as once, few, many or a class of expanded clone.

abundance	v_gene	j_gene	d_gene	len	CDR3aa	CDR3nt
.	TRBV11-2	TRBJ2-2	.	14	CASSLGFTPGELFF	TGTGCCAGCAGCTTAGGGTTTACACCCGGGGAGCTGTTTTTT
.	TRBV6-6	TRBJ1-1	TRBD1	13	CASSSPGGLEAFF	TGTGCCAGCAGTTCCCCAGGGGGCCTTGAAGCTTTCTTT
.	TRBV5-1	TRBJ2-6	.	16	CASSLGQEAGANVLTF	TGCGCCAGCAGCTTGGGACAGGAGGCTGGGGCCAACGTCCTGACTTTC
.	TRBV6-6	TRBJ2-1	TRBD2	15	CASSYPGLDGNEQFF	TGTGCCAGCAGTTACCCGGGACTAGATGGCAATGAGCAGTTCTTC
.	TRBV5-6	TRBJ1-6	.	16	CASSLTGGLRDSPLHF	TGTGCCAGCAGCTTGACGGGGGGGCTCCGGGATTCACCCCTCCACTTT
.	TRBV5-4	TRBJ2-3	TRBD1	15	CASSEWTGNLDTQYF	TGTGCCAGCAGCGAATGGACAGGGAATTTAGATACGCAGTATTTT
once	TRBV6-6	TRBJ1-2	.	14	CASSQTGTNYGYTF	TGTGCCAGCAGTCAAACAGGGACCAACTATGGCTACACCTTC
.	TRBV7-3	TRBJ2-1	TRBD1	15	CASSPDRGTYNEQFF	TGTGCCAGCAGCCCCGACAGGGGGACCTACAATGAGCAGTTCTTC
once	TRBV5-1	TRBJ1-2	TRBD1	14	CASSLGGTGGGYTF	TGCGCCAGCAGCTTGGGCGGGACAGGGGGCGGCTACACCTTC
once	TRBV29-1	TRBJ1-2	TRBD1	12	CSETGGDYGYTF	TGCAGCGAGACAGGGGGTGACTATGGCTACACCTTC
.	TRBV15	TRBJ1-2	.	12	CATSSGGGGYTF	TGTGCCACCAGCAGTGGGGGAGGAGGCTACACCTTC
.	TRBV7-6	TRBJ1-1	TRBD1	13	CASSRDRENEAFF	TGTGCCAGCAGCCGGGACAGGGAGAATGAAGCTTTCTTT